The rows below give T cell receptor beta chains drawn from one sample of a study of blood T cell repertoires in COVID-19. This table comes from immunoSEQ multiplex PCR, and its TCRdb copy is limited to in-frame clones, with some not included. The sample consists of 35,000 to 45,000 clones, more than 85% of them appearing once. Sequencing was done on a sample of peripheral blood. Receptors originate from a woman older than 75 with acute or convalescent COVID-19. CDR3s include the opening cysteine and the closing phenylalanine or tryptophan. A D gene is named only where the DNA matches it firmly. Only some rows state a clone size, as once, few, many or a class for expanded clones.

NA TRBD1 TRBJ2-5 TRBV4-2 TGTGCCAGCAGCCGATCCCTTGGACAGGGTGGCGGAGGGTGGGAGACCCAGTACTTC CASSRSLGQGGGGWETQYF
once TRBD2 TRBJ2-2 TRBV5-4 TGTGCCAGCAGCCCCGTAGCGGGGGGGCGCACCGGGGAGCTGTTTTTT CASSPVAGGRTGELFF
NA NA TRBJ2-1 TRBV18 TGTGCCAGCTCACCAATCGGACTATACTCTACCTACAATGAGCAGTTCTTC CASSPIGLYSTYNEQFF
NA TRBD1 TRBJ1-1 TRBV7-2 TGTGCCAGCAGCTCGGGACAGGGGTTCACTGAAGCTTTCTTT CASSSGQGFTEAFF
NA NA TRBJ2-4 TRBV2 TGTGCCGGGCACTCCGAATCGCGTTTC CAGHSESRF
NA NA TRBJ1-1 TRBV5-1 TGCGCCAGCAGCTTGGAAGTTTTAAGTCAGGCTTTCTTT CASSLEVLSQAFF
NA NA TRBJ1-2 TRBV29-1 TGCAGCGTTGACGGACAGAGAAACTATGGCTACACCTTC CSVDGQRNYGYTF
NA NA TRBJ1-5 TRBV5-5 TGTGCCAGCAGCTTGACGGGTCGGGATCAGCCCCAGCATTTT CASSLTGRDQPQHF
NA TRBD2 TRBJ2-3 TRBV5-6 TGTGCCAGCAGCTTGGACCGGGGGGGCCGCCACACAGATACGCAGTATTTT CASSLDRGGRHTDTQYF
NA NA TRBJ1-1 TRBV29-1 TGCAGCGTTTACAGGGAAAGTGAAGCTTTCTTT CSVYRESEAFF
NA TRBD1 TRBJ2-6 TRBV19 TGTGCCAGTACCCCACCCCCAGGGGGCCCCTCTGGGGCCAACGTCCTGACTTTC CASTPPPGGPSGANVLTF
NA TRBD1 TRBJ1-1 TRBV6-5 TGTGCCAGCAGTCGGGACAGATTATTGAACACTGAAGCTTTCTTT CASSRDRLLNTEAFF
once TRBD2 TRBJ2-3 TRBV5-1 TGCGCCAGCAGGTCTATAGCGGGATTGCCGGCCGATACGCAGTATTTT CASRSIAGLPADTQYF
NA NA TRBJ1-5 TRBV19 TGTGCCAGTAGTATAGCTACCACTGATTACAATCAGCCCCAGCATTTT CASSIATTDYNQPQHF
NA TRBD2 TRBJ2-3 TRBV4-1 TGCGCCAGCAGCCGGTCCGGGACGGGGGGGACAGATACGCAGTATTTT CASSRSGTGGTDTQYF
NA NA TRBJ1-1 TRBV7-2 TGTGCCAGCAGCTTAGGACAGATTATCCCGGCTTTCTTT CASSLGQIIPAFF
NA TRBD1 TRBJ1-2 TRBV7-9 TGTGCCAGCAGCTCCGTAGAGGGACAGATCTATGGCTACACCTTC CASSSVEGQIYGYTF
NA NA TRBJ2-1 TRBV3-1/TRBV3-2 TGTGCCAGCACCCGTGCGGGGATGGCTGAGCAGTTCTTC CASTRAGMAEQFF
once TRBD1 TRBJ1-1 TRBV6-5 TGTGCCAGCAGGGAGGGACAGGGGGAAAGCCCTGAAGCTTTCTTT CASREGQGESPEAFF
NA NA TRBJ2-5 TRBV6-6 TGTGCCAGCAGTCCCCCCGGGGGGCGGGGTAGGGAGACCCAGTACTTC CASSPPGGRGRETQYF
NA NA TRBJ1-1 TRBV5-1 TGCGCCAGCAGCCCCGGGACACAGAACACTGAAGCTTTCTTT CASSPGTQNTEAFF
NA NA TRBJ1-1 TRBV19 TGTGCCAGTATTAAACGCAGTATGAACACTGAAGCTTTCTTT CASIKRSMNTEAFF
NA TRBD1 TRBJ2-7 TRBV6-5 TGTGCCAGCAGCTCGGGACAGGGAGAGCAGTACTTC CASSSGQGEQYF
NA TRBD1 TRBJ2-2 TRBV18 TGTGCCAGCTCACCACGACAGGGGGCGGACACCGGGGAGCTGTTTTTT CASSPRQGADTGELFF